The 9 T cell receptor beta chains below were found in one sample sequenced in a study of blood T cell repertoires in COVID-19. Some clones are missing from TCRdb's copy, which holds only in-frame ones; the method was immunoSEQ multiplex PCR. This table holds roughly 150,000 clones, 80% to 90% found once. Sequencing was performed on peripheral blood. These receptors were taken from a woman in her thirties or forties with acute or convalescent COVID-19.

This chain joins TRBV28 and TRBJ2-3; no clear D. CDR3 size: 12 residues. Trimming removed 6 bases at V and 2 bases at J, with 6 bases between. CDR1 MDHEN and CDR2 SYDVKM come from the germline V gene. In DNA, the CDR3 is TGTGCCAGCAGCACTCCCACAGATACGCAGTATTTT. Translating it yields CASSTPTDTQYF.

The chain uses TRBV5-1 and TRBJ2-2; D not resolved. Germline lookup yields CDR1 SGHRS and CDR2 YFSETQ. The ends were cut back, 4 bases at V and 3 bases at J, with 4 bases in the middle. This CDR3 has 12 residues. The DNA of the CDR3 is TGCGCCAGCAGCCTACACACCGGGGAGCTGTTTTTT. This translates into CASSLHTGELFF.

The chain recombines TRBV6-5 with TRBJ2-1; TRBD1 aligns across 7 bases. Looked up from germline, CDR1 is MNHEY and CDR2 is SVGAGI. The CDR3 contains 14 residues. The V and J ends lost 2 bases and 7 bases, in that order; junction bases with no gene match: 5. In DNA form, the CDR3 reads TGTGCCAGCAGTTACGACAGGGTCGGGAATGAGCAGTTCTTC. Protein sequence: CASSYDRVGNEQFF.

The chain recombines TRBV4-1 with TRBJ2-7, with TRBD2 identical over 11 bases. Germline values: CDR1 MGHRA, CDR2 YSYEKL. The length of the CDR3 is 16 residues. With V trimmed by 4 bases and J by 2 bases, 7 bases remained unmatched. CDR3 in DNA: TGCGCCAGCAGCCTCGCGGGACTAGCGGCTACCTACGAGCAGTACTTC. Translation gives CASSLAGLAATYEQYF.

The chain links TRBV3-1 (or the pseudogene TRBV3-2) to TRBJ1-2; D may be TRBD1 (6 bases). This CDR3 spans 14 amino acids. The germline V gene encodes CDR1 LGHDT and CDR2 YNNKEL (reference sequence). Trimming took 3 bases from V and 4 from J, leaving 12 bases between them. The CDR3: CASSHLDRRYGYTF. The DNA of the CDR3 is TGTGCCAGCAGCCACCTGGACAGACGCTATGGCTACACCTTC.

The chain carries TRBV19 and TRBJ2-1; TRBD2 matches at 14 bases. The CDR3 sequence is 15 residues long. The V gene end was trimmed by 10 bases and the J gene end by 5 bases; junction bases not matched to a gene: 7. Germline CDR1 and CDR2: LNHDA and SQIVND (reference sequence). CDR3 region: CAIGTSGSWDNEQFF. In DNA form, the CDR3 reads TGTGCCATAGGGACTAGCGGGAGTTGGGACAATGAGCAGTTCTTC.

The chain couples TRBV18 to TRBJ2-6; a weak D match, TRBD1 (7 bases). This CDR3 is built from 18 residues. From germline, CDR1 is KGHSH and CDR2 LQKENI. V lost 5 bases and J 0 bases, leaving 17 bases between the germline ends. The CDR3 reads CASSAGQSIISGANVLTF. The CDR3, as DNA: TGTGCCAGCTCAGCGGGACAGTCGATCATCTCTGGGGCCAACGTCCTGACTTTC.

V is TRBV25-1 and J is TRBJ2-5; the match to TRBD1 covers 11 bases. The germline CDR1 and CDR2 sequences are MGHDK and SYGVNS. V gave up 1 base and J gave up 4 bases; unmatched junction bases: 5. The CDR3 has 16 residues. As DNA, the CDR3 is TGTGCCAGCAGTGAATCGGGACAGGGGGTACTAGAGACCCAGTACTTC. Translated, it gives CASSESGQGVLETQYF.

J is TRBJ2-7 and V is TRBV7-6; the D is unclear. The CDR3 has 15 residues. CDR1 is SGHVS and CDR2 is FNYEAQ in the germline V gene. Trimming pared 1 base from V and 1 base from J, leaving 11 bases between. As DNA, the CDR3 is TGTGCCAGCAGCTTAGGGCCCCCAGTATCCTACGAGCAGTACTTC. This gives the protein CASSLGPPVSYEQYF.